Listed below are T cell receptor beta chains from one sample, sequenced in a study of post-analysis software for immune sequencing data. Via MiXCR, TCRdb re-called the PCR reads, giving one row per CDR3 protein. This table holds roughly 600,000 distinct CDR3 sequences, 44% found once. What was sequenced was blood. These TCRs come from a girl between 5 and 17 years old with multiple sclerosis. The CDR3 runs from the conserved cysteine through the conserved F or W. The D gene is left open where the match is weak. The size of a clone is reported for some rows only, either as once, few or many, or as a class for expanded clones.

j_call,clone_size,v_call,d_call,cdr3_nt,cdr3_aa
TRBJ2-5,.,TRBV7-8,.,TGTGCCAGCAGCCCAATAGGGGGGGGGGCTGAGACCCAGTACTTC,CASSPIGGGAETQYF
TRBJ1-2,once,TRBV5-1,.,TGCGCCAGCAGCTTGGCTGCGGGGGCGGATGGCTACACCTTC,CASSLAAGADGYTF
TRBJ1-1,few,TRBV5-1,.,TGCGCCAGCAGCTTCGGTAACGCTGAAGCTTTCTTT,CASSFGNAEAFF
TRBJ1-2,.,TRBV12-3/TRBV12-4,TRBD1,TGTGCCAGCAGTTTTCGCGGCAGGGGGAACTATGGCTACACCTTC,CASSFRGRGNYGYTF
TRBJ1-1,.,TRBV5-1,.,TGCGCCAGCAGCTACCGCACCAGGGGTGACACTGAAGCTTTCTTT,CASSYRTRGDTEAFF
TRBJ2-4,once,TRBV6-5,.,TGTGCAAGCAGTGGAGAGGGGGCCAAAAACATTCAGTACTTC,CASSGEGAKNIQYF
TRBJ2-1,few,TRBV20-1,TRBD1,TGCAGTGCAACCACAGGGGATTCCTACAATGAGCAGTTCTTC,CSATTGDSYNEQFF
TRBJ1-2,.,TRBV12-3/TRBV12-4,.,TGTGCCAGCAGTTCCGGAGACAGATTCTATGGCTACACCTTC,CASSSGDRFYGYTF
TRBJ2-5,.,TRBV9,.,TGTGCCAGCAGCGTAGCAGCACGGGACGCCGGAGGGGAGACCCAGTACTTC,CASSVAARDAGGETQYF
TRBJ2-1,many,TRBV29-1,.,TGCAGCGTTGAAGCCACGGGCTCCTACAATGAGCAGTTCTTC,CSVEATGSYNEQFF
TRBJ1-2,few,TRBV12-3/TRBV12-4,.,TGTGCCAGCAGTCCCTGGGGCTTTGGAGAGAACTATGGCTACACCTTC,CASSPWGFGENYGYTF
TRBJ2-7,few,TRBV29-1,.,TGCAGCACTACGAGTGGTTTCTCCTACGAGCAGTACTTC,CSTTSGFSYEQYF
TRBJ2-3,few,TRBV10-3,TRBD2,TGTGCCATCACTAAGTCCGCCCCGCTAGCGGGCTCCACAGATACGCAGTATTTT,CAITKSAPLAGSTDTQYF
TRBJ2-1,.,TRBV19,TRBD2,TGTGCCAGTATACGGGGAGGGTACAATGAGCAGTTCTTC,CASIRGGYNEQFF
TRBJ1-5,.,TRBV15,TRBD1,TGTGCCACCAGCAGACATCCCCTCAGGGGGCCAGGGCAGCCCCAGCATTTT,CATSRHPLRGPGQPQHF
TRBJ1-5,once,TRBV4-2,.,TGTGCCAGCAGCCAAGATACGGTTCAGCCCCAGCATTTT,CASSQDTVQPQHF
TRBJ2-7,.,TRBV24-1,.,TGTGCCACCAGTGGTGCACAGCACCTCTACGAGCAGTACTTC,CATSGAQHLYEQYF
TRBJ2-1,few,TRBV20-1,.,TGCAGTGCTAGAGAAGATGTAGGCCAGAGCTCCTACAATGAGCAGTTCTTC,CSAREDVGQSSYNEQFF
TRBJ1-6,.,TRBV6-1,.,TGTGCCAGCGTTCTAACCGGGCCCAGGGGAGGCCTCCTCCACTTT,CASVLTGPRGGLLHF
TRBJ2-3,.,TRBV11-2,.,TGTGCCAGCAGCGGTCCAGAGGGGGAGGGCCCCACAGATACGCAGTATTTT,CASSGPEGEGPTDTQYF
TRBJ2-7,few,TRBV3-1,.,TGTGCCAGCAGCCAGGACGAATCTGGGGGGCACGAGCAGTACTTC,CASSQDESGGHEQYF
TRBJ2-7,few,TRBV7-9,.,TGTGCCAGCAGCTTAGCGACTGCCCGATTCTCCTACGAGCAGTACTTC,CASSLATARFSYEQYF
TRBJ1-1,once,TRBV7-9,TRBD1,TGTGCCAGCAGCTCCTCAAAGGACAGGGTAGGGACTGAAGCTTTCTTT,CASSSSKDRVGTEAFF
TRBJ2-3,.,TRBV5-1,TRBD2,TGCGCCAGCAGCTATAGCGGGAGAGCGGATACGCAGTATTTT,CASSYSGRADTQYF
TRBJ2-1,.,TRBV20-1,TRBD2,TGCAGTGCTAGCAGCGGACTAGCGGGAGTCTGGCCCAATGAGCAGTTCTTC,CSASSGLAGVWPNEQFF
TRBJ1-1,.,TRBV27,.,TGTGCCAGCAGTTTCGACCCAAACCTTGAAGCTTTCTTT,CASSFDPNLEAFF
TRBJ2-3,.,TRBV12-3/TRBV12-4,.,TGTGCCAGCAGTGCTACGTTCGGGGCGGGGAGATCTGCAGATACGCAGTATTTT,CASSATFGAGRSADTQYF